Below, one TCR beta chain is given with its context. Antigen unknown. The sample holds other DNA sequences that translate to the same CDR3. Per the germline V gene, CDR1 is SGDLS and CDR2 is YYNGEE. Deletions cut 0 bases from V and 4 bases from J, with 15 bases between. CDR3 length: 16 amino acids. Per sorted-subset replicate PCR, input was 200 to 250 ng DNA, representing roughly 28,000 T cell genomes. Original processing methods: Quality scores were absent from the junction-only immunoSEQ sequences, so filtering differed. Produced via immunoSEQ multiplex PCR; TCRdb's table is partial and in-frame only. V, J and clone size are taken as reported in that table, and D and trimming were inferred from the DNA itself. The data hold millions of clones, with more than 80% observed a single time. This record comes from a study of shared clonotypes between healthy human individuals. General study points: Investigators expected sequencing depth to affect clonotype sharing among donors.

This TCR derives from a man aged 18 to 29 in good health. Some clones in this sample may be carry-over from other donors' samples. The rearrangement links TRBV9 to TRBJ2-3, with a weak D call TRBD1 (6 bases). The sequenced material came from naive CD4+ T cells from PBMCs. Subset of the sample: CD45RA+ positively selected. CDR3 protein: CASSVAGRGSADTQYF. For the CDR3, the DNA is TGTGCCAGCAGCGTAGCGGGAAGGGGGTCTGCAGATACGCAGTATTTT.